One sample yielded the 5 T cell receptor beta chains listed below, sequenced in a study of shared clonotypes between healthy human individuals. TCRdb keeps only in-frame clones here, not all; method: immunoSEQ multiplex PCR. Of around 700,000 clones listed, roughly 78% are singletons. The material sequenced was memory CD4+ T cells sorted from blood. Described subset: CD45RA-negative fraction. These receptors were obtained from a woman aged 25 to 39 in good health.

The chain uses TRBV5-8 and TRBJ1-5, with TRBD1 identical over 11 bases. Germline V CDR1 and CDR2: SGHTS, YDEGEE. The CDR3 contains 16 residues. J lost 6 bases, V lost 2 bases, and 7 bases had no gene match. The CDR3 protein is CASSFSGTGGTQPQHF. The CDR3 DNA is TGTGCCAGCAGCTTCTCCGGGACAGGGGGTACTCAGCCCCAGCATTTT.

The rearrangement links TRBV18 to TRBJ2-3; 13 nucleotides line up with TRBD2. The V and J ends lost 0 bases and 4 bases, in that order; junction bases with no gene match: 4. CDR3 length: 17 amino acids. Germline values: CDR1 KGHSH, CDR2 LQKENI. This chain's CDR3 is CASSPPATSGRPDTQYF. The CDR3 bases are TGTGCCAGCTCACCACCTGCGACTAGCGGGAGGCCAGATACGCAGTATTTT.

The gene calls are TRBV27 and TRBJ2-7, with D perhaps TRBD1 (5 bases). The CDR3 has 10 amino acids. Germline V gives CDR1 MNHEY, CDR2 SMNVEV (reference sequence). The CDR3 bases are TGTCCCGCCAAGGGGTGCGAGCAGTACTTC. Protein sequence: CPAKGCEQYF.

The V and J genes are TRBV18 and TRBJ2-7, with D maybe TRBD1 (6 bases). CDR1 and CDR2 from the germline V gene are KGHSH and LQKENI. The CDR3 length is 13 residues. The V end was cut by 2 bases, the J end by 9 bases, with 14 bases between. CDR3 DNA sequence: TGTGCCAGCTCACCAGGGTCACTACAGGGGCAGTACTTC. Translation: CASSPGSLQGQYF. The full variable domain, with the rest looked up from reference TRBV18 and TRBJ2-7, is NAGVMQNPRHLVRRRGQEARLRCSPMKGHSHVYWYRQLPEEGLKFMVYLQKENIIDESGMPKERFSAEFPKEGPSILRIQQVVRGDSAAYFCASSPGSLQGQYFGPGTRLTVT.

The chain carries TRBV21-1 and TRBJ2-1; the listed D gene, TRBD2, was not tested against the DNA. TRBV21-1 is recorded as a pseudogene. This CDR3 spans 17 amino acids. CDR3 nucleotides: TGTGCCAGCAGCAAAGGGGGTTGCGGGAGGGCGTTCGATGAGCAGTTCTTC. Its translation is CASSKGGCGRAFDEQFF.